The 6 T cell receptor beta chains presented below share a single source sample, sequenced in a study of T cells in Graves' hyperthyroidism and ophthalmopathy. It was RNA transcripts that yielded the amplified TCR beta CDR3 regions. TCR CDR3 underwent first-round RT-PCR with the HTBI primer set. TCRdb used MiXCR to reprocess the multiplex PCR reads, holding one entry per CDR3 protein. The sample consists of about 710,000 distinct CDR3 sequences, approximately 16% of them appearing once. Sample: blood. The receptors were sampled from a man aged 18 to 29 with Graves' hyperthyroidism.

The chain joins TRBV7-6 to TRBJ2-1; the D gene is possibly TRBD2 (6 bases). The CDR3 consists of 15 residues. CDR1 is SGHVS and CDR2 is FNYEAQ in the germline V gene. The V gene lost 1 base and the J gene lost 8 bases, with 15 bases spanning the gap. CDR3 coding DNA: TGTGCCAGCAGCTTAGGGTACGGGAGATGGGATGAGCAGTTCTTC. Amino acids: CASSLGYGRWDEQFF.

The sample holds many counts of this clonotype. The J gene is TRBJ2-1, the V gene TRBV11-2, with no clear D. Germline V lookup: CDR1 SGHAT, CDR2 FQNNGV. The CDR3 consists of 16 residues. V was pared by 0 bases and J by 1 base, with 10 bases between. CDR3 in DNA: TGTGCCAGCAGCTTAGATTTCGGCTTGTCCTACAATGAGCAGTTCTTC. Amino acids: CASSLDFGLSYNEQFF.

The V call is TRBV24-1, the J call TRBJ2-5; 8 positions match TRBD1. Germline lookup yields CDR1 KGHDR and CDR2 SFDVKD. The CDR3 totals 15 residues. After removal of 7 bases from V and 4 bases from J, the junction contained 10 bases not matched to a gene. The CDR3 reads CATSKTRGLIETQYF. In nucleotides, the CDR3 is TGTGCCACCAGCAAGACCAGGGGGCTTATAGAGACCCAGTACTTC.

This clonotype was seen at least ten times. V and J are TRBV20-1 and TRBJ2-1; 14 bases are shared with TRBD2. Trimming took 7 bases from V and 0 from J; bases not matched to a gene: 8. CDR3 length: 17 residues. Germline assignment: CDR1 DFQATT and CDR2 SNEGSKA (reference sequence). The CDR3 sequence is CSVGTSGSGGSYNEQFF. CDR3 sequence (DNA): TGCAGTGTTGGGACTAGCGGGAGTGGAGGCTCCTACAATGAGCAGTTCTTC.

The table lists this clonotype with many counts. This chain links TRBV2 with TRBJ1-2; D is undetermined. The CDR3 runs to 11 residues. Germline CDR1 and CDR2: SNHLY and FYNNEI. Deletions cut 6 bases from V and 7 bases from J, with 9 bases between. CDR3 DNA sequence: TGTGCCAGCAGGGCGAATGGTGGCTACACCTTC. It translates to CASRANGGYTF. The whole variable domain, filled in from reference TRBV2 and TRBJ1-2, reads EPEVTQTPSHQVTQMGQEVILRCVPISNHLYFYWYRQILGQKVEFLVSFYNNEISEKSEIFDDQFSVERPDGSNFTLKIRSTKLEDSAMYFCASRANGGYTFGSGTRLTVV.

At least ten counts were recorded for this clonotype. The rearrangement uses TRBV7-9 and TRBJ1-1; no clear D gene. Trimming took 0 bases from V and 3 from J, leaving 8 bases between them. Germline CDR1 SEHNR, CDR2 FQNEAQ (reference sequence). The CDR3 is 14 amino acids. The CDR3 loop reads CASSLAGWDTEAFF. The CDR3 DNA follows: TGTGCCAGCAGCTTAGCAGGGTGGGACACTGAAGCTTTCTTT.